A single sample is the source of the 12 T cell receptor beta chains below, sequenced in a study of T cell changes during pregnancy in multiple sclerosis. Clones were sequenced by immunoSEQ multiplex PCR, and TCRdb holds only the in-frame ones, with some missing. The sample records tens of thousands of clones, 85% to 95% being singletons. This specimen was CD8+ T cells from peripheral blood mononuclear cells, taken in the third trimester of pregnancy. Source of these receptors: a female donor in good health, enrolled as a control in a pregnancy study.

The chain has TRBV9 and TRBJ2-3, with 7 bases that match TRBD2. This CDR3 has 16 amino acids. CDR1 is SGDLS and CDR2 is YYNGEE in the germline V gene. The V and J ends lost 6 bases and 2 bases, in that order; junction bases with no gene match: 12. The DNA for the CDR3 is TGTGCCAGCACCCGTAGTTTCGGGACTACCACAGATACGCAGTATTTT. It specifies CASTRSFGTTTDTQYF.

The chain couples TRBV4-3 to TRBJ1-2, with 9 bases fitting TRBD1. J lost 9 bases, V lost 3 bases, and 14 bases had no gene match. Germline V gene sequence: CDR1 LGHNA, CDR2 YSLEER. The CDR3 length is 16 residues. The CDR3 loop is CASSQTLLGQGLSYTF. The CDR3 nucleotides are TGCGCCAGCAGCCAGACCCTCCTGGGACAGGGTTTAAGCTACACCTTC.

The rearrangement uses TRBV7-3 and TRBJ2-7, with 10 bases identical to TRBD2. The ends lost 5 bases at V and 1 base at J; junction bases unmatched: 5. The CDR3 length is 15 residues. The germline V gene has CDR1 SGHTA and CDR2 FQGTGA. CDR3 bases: TGTGCCAGCAGCCCTAGCGGGGGAGGTTCCTACGAGCAGTACTTC. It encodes CASSPSGGGSYEQYF.

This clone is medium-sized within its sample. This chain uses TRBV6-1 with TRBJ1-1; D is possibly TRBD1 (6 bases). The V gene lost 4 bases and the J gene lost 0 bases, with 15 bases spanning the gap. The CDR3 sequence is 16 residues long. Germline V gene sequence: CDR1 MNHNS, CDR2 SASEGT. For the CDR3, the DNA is TGTGCCAGCAGTGGGACAGAATGGGAGCTGAACACTGAAGCTTTCTTT. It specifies CASSGTEWELNTEAFF.

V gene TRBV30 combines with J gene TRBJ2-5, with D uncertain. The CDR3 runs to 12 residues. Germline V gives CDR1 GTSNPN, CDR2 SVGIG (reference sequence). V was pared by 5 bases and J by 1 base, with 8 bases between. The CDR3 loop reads CAWSYSQETQYF. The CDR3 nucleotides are TGTGCCTGGTCATATAGCCAAGAGACCCAGTACTTC.

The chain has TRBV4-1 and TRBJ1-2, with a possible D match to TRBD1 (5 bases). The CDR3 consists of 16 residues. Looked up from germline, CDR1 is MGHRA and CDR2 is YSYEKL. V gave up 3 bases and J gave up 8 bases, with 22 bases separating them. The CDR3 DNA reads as TGCGCCAGCAGCCAGTCATCGGGCTCCGGGGGTCGAGGCTACACCTTC. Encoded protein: CASSQSSGSGGRGYTF.

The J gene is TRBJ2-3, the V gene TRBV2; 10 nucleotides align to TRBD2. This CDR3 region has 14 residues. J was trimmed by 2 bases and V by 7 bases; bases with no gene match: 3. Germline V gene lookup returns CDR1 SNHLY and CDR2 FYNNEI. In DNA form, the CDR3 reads TGTGCCAGCAAACTAGCGGGGAACACAGATACGCAGTATTTT. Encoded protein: CASKLAGNTDTQYF.

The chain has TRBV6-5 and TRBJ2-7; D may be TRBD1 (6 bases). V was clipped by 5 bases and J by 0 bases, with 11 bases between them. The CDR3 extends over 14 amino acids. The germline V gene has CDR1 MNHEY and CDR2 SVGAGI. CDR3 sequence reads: CASSGQFSSYEQYF. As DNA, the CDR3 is TGTGCCAGCAGTGGACAGTTCTCCTCCTACGAGCAGTACTTC.

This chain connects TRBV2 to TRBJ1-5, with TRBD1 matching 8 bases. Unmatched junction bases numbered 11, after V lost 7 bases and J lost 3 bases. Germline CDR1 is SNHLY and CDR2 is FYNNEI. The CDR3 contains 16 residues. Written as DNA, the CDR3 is TGTGCCAGCATCGAGGGGGGGACAGGAATCAATCAGCCCCAGCATTTT. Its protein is CASIEGGTGINQPQHF.

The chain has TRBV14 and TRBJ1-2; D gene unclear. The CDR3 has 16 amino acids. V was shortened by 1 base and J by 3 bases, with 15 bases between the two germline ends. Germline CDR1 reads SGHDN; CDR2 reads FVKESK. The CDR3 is CASSQVSLGADYGYTF. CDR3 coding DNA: TGTGCCAGCAGCCAAGTATCATTGGGAGCCGACTATGGCTACACCTTC.

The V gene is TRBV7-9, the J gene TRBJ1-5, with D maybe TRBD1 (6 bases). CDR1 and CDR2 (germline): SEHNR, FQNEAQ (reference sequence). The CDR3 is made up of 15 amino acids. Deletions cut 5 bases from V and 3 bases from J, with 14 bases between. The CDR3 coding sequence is TGTGCCAGCAGCCGAGAGGGGGACCCCAATCAGCCCCAGCATTTT. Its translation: CASSREGDPNQPQHF.

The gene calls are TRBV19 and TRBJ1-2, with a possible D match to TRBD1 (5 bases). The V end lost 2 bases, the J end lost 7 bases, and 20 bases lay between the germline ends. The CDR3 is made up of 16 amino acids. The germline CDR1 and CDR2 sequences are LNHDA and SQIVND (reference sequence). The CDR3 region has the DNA TGTGCCAGTAGTATAAGGGGTCGGACGGGGGAGTCTGGCTACACCTTC. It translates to CASSIRGRTGESGYTF. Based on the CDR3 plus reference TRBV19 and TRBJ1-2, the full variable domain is DGGITQSPKYLFRKEGQNVTLSCEQNLNHDAMYWYRQDPGQGLRLIYYSQIVNDFQKGDIAEGYSVSREKKESFPLTVTSAQKNPTAFYLCASSIRGRTGESGYTFGSGTRLTVV.